This T cell receptor beta chain came from a study of T cells in Graves' hyperthyroidism and ophthalmopathy (dated by TCRdb to the late 2010s). About the study as a whole: TCR V-J signatures able to tell the groups apart were searched for in a discovery cohort of about a hundred patients, of whom 43 had Graves' ophthalmopathy and around 57 had stable Graves' hyperthyroidism. Whether ophthalmopathy could be predicted prospectively was tested in an independent validation cohort made up of some 20 hyperthyroidism patients plus 17 patients who later progressed to ophthalmopathy. The 100 or so discovery patients were divided at random into training and test sets in a 7:3 ratio. The study also compared thyroid tissue and blood T-cell repertoires from five or six Graves' hyperthyroidism patients. After blood sampling, hyperthyroidism patients were treated with methimazole at a starting dose of 30 mg daily, and ophthalmopathy patients were treated with high-dose intravenous methylprednisolone. The paper reports TCR Vbeta CDR3 sequencing of roughly 140 peripheral blood samples: fewer than 50 ophthalmopathy, 75 to 80 hyperthyroidism and around 17 progressor patients. The paper's findings and limits, for the study overall: A model built on a 13 V-J signature distinguished ophthalmopathy from stable hyperthyroidism, reaching 85% to 90% sensitivity and around 81% specificity in cross-validation and 80%/75% in testing. Most expanded thyroid clonotypes (frequency above 0.001) were also detected in blood, a finding suggesting that blood repertoires may reflect thyroid immune responses. During validation, the model predicted progression to ophthalmopathy a median of approximately 6.5 months ahead of onset, with almost 71% sensitivity and roughly 75% specificity. Sample size was not statistically predetermined, and investigators were not blinded to group allocation.

Patients with uncontrolled infections, other autoimmune diseases, pregnancy or lactation were excluded. Diagnoses were based on clinical symptoms, serum thyroxine and TRAb, thyroid ultrasound and orbital computed tomography. Trizol reagent was used to extract total RNA, and RNA quality was then checked on an Agilent 2100 Bioanalyzer. The CDR3 runs 12 residues from the cysteine to the phenylalanine. CDR3 DNA only is kept here, 36 bases in frame from base 1. CDR1 and CDR2 are read off the germline V gene as SQVTM and ANQGSEA. As regards this clonotype: Its antigen has not been determined. The input lacks base qualities; no much larger clone sits a single base away.

The TCR beta CDR3 regions were amplified from the RNA transcripts. A first-round RT-PCR of the TCR CDR3 used the HTBI primer set with the Qiagen OneStep RT-PCR kit. Libraries were constructed in a second round of multiplex PCR, after which size selection and purification were carried out. Sequencing of the libraries was done on an Illumina HiSeq2000 using paired-end 100 bp reads. From the authors' description of their analysis: Raw data were processed with SOAPnuke, discarding reads with adapters, uncalled bases, mean Phred below 15, or no exact constant-primer or identifier match. High-quality paired reads were merged using COPE v1.2.5, and each unique nucleotide sequence was defined as a clonotype. MiTCR v1.1 was used to align the clonotypes against IMGT TRBV, TRBD and TRBJ reference segments. Analysis was restricted to V-J combinations with a frequency above 0.0001, which covered 99% to 99.2% of repertoires. A TCS score was defined as the ratio between F50 (clonal expansion) and ExV (chaos), using BLOSUM62-based TCRdist between CDR3 peptides within each V-J. Welch's t-statistics and random forest reduced around 520 V-J features to around 14, which were used in a naive Bayes classifier (R e1071). Thyroid-blood repertoire similarity was quantified with the Morisita-Horn index. TCRdb took the public reads, trimmed them with fastp at Q25, ran MiXCR for clone calling and kept in-frame beta chains. CDR3 protein sequences are deduplicated, and each keeps its most common genes and DNA. The V and J calls were not made by the authors but by TCRdb's processing. The sample table lists 500,000 to 650,000 distinct CDR3 sequences, about 45% of them with a count of one. The top ten clones comprise 35% to 50% of the sample.

Specimen: peripheral blood or thyroid tissue (not recorded which). The sequence was collected from an adult woman with Graves' disease, either hyperthyroidism or ophthalmopathy (not recorded which). The chain joins TRBV29-1 to TRBJ2-7, with 8 bases in between that match TRBD2. For the CDR3, the sequence is CTAGGTVYEQYF. The base sequence is TGCACCGCGGGGGGAACAGTGTACGAGCAGTACTTC.